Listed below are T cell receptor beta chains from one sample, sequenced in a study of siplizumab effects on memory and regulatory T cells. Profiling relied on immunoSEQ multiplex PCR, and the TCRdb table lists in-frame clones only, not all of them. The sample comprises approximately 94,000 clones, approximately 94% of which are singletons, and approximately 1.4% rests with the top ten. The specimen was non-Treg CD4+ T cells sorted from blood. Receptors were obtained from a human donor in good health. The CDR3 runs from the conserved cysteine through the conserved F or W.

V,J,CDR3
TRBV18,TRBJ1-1,CASSPFRDTEAFF
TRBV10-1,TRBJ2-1,CASSEGTGYNEQFF
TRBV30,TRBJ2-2,CAFNQRDDAGELFF
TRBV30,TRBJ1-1,CAWSVTRKGTEAFF
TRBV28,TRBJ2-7,CASREYSYEQYF
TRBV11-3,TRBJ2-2,CASKLGGQGDTGELFF
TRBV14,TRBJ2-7,CASRASGVYEQYF
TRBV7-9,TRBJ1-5,CASSPGTDGQPQHF
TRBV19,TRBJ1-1,CASSITDNTEAFF
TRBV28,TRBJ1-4,CASSLGQESGKLFF
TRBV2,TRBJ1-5,CASSEDGGRSQPQHF
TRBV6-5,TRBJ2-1,CASSAGPEDEQFF
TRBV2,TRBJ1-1,CASSRQVGTEAFF
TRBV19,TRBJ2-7,CASSLFLQGPYEQYF
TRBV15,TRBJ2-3,CATSRDRYVGTDTQYF
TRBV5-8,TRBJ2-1,CASTPGVAGLKQFF
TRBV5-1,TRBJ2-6,CASSLTPGANVLTF
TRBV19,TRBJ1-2,CASSIEARNYGYTF
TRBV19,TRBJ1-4,CASSASYATNEKLFF
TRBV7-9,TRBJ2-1,CASQPGGFDEQFF
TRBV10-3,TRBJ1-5,CAISERLRTQPQHF
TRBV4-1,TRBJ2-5,CASSHEGQGLETQYF
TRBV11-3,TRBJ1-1,CASLKRGAHEVTEAFF
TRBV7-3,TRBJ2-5,CASSPRTSGKETQYF
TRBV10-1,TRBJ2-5,CASSESGGQETQYF
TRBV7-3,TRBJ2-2,CASSLGQGRTGELFF
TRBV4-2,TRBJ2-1,CASSQGGLVNEQFF
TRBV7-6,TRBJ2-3,CATDTQYF
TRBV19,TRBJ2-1,CASSHRDYRRNEQFF
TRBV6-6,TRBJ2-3,CASSRGLADTQYF
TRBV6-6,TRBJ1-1,CASSYSGGGGTEAFF
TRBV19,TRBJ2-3,CASSIASGRTDTQYF
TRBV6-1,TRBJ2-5,CASSESWGQETQYF
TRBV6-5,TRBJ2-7,CASSTSGWREQYF
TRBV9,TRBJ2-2,CASSVSPSGNTGELFF
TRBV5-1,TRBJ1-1,CASSWQDAEAFF
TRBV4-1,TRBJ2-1,CASSDFRGINEQFF
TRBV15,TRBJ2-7,CATSSDGTGTYEQYF
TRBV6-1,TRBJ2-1,CASKPKQTTYNEQFF
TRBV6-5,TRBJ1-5,CASSPGANYNQPQHF
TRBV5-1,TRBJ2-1,CASSFDSSDEQFF
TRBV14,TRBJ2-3,CASSQDLGDTQYF
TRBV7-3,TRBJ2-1,CASSPRGASAEQFF
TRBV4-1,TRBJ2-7,CASSQDRGVEQYF
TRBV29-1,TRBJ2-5,CSVALRAETQYF
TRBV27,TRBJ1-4,CASTRGHSTNEKLFF
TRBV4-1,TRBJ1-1,CASSQEGGITEAFF
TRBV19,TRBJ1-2,CASSIFAGPYGYTF
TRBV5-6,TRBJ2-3,CASSPWTSGKRITQYF
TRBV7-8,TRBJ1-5,CASSLVGQGRQPQHF